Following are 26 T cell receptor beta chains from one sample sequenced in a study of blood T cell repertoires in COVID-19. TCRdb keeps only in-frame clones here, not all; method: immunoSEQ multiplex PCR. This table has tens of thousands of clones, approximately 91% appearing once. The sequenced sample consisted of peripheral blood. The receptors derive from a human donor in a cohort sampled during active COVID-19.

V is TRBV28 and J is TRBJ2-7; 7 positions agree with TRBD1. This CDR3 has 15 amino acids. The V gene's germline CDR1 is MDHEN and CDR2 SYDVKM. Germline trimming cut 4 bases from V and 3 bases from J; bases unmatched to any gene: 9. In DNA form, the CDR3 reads TGTGCCAGCAGTTCACCGGGACAGCGCAACTACGAGCAGTACTTC. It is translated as CASSSPGQRNYEQYF. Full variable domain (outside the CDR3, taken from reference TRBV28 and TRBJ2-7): DVKVTQSSRYLVKRTGEKVFLECVQDMDHENMFWYRQDPGLGLRLIYFSYDVKMKEKGDIPEGYSVSREKKERFSLILESASTNQTSMYLCASSSPGQRNYEQYFGPGTRLTVT.

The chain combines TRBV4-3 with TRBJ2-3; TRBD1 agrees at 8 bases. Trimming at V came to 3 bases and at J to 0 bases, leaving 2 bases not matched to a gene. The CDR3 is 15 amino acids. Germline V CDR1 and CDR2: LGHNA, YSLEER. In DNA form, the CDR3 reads TGCGCCAGCAGCCAGGACAGGGCTAGCACAGATACGCAGTATTTT. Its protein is CASSQDRASTDTQYF.

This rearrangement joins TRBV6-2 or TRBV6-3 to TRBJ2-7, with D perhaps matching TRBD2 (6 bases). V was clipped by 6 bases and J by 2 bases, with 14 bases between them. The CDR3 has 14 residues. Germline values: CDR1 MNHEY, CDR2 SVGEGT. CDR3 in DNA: TGTGCCAGCAGCCTAGGGACTTTAACCTACGAGCAGTACTTC. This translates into CASSLGTLTYEQYF.

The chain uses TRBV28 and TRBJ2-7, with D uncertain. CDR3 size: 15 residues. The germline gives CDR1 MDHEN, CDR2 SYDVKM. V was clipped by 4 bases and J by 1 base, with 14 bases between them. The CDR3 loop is CASSSRRLISYEQYF. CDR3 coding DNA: TGTGCCAGCAGTTCCCGCCGACTCATATCCTACGAGCAGTACTTC.

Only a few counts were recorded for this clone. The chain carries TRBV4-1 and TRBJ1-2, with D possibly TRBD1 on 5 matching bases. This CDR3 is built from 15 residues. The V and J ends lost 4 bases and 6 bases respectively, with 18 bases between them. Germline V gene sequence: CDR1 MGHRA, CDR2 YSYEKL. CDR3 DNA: TGCGCCAGCAGCCCCGAGGTCGGGGGAGGGGATGGCTACACCTTC. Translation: CASSPEVGGGDGYTF.

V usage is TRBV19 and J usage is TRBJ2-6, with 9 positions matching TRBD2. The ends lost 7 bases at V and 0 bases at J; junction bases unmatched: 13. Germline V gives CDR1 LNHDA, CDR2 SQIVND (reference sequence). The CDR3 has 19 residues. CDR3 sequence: CASKSQTSGGNSGANVLTF. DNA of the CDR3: TGTGCCAGTAAGAGCCAGACTAGCGGAGGCAACTCTGGGGCCAACGTCCTGACTTTC.

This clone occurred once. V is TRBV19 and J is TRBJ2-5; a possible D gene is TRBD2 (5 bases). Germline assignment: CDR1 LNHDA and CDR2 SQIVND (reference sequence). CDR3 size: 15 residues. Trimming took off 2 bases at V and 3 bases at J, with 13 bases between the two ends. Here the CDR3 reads CASSIMARAEETQYF. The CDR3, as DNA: TGTGCCAGTAGTATAATGGCGAGGGCAGAAGAGACCCAGTACTTC.

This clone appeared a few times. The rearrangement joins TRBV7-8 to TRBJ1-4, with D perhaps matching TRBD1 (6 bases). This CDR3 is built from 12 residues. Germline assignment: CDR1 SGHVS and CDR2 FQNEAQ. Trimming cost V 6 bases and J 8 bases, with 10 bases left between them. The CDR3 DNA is TGTGCCAGCAGTTCTACAGGGGAAAAACTGTTTTTT. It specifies CASSSTGEKLFF.

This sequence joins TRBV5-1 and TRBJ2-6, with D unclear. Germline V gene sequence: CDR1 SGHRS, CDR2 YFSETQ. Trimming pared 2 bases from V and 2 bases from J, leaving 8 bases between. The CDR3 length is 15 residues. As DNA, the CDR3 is TGCGCCAGCAGCTTTATTGGCCCTGGGGCCAACGTCCTGACTTTC. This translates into CASSFIGPGANVLTF.

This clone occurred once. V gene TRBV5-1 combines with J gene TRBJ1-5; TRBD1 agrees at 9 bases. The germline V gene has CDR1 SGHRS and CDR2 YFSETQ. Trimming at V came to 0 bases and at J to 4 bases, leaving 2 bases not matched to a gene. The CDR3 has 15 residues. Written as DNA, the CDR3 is TGCGCCAGCAGCTTGGACGGGACAGGGAATCAGCCCCAGCATTTT. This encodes CASSLDGTGNQPQHF.

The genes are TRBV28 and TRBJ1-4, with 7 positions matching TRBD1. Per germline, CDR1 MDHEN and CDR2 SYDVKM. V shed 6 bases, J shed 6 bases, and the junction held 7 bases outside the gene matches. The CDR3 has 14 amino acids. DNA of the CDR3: TGTGCCAGCAGGCCCGGGACAGTCCATGAAAAACTGTTTTTT. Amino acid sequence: CASRPGTVHEKLFF.

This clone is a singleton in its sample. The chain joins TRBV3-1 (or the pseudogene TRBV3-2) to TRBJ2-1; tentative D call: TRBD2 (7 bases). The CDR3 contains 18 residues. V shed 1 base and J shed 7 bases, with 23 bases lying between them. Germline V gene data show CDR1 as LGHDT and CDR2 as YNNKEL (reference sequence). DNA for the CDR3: TGTGCCAGCAGCCAAGCGGGACATAGAGGGAGGGTTGAGAATGAGCAGTTCTTC. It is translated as CASSQAGHRGRVENEQFF.

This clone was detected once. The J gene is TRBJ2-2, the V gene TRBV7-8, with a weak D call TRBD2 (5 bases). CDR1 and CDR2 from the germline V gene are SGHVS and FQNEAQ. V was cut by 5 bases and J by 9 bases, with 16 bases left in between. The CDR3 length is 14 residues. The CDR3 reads CASSPPGIARELFF. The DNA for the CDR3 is TGTGCCAGCAGCCCCCCGGGGATAGCTCGGGAGCTGTTTTTT.

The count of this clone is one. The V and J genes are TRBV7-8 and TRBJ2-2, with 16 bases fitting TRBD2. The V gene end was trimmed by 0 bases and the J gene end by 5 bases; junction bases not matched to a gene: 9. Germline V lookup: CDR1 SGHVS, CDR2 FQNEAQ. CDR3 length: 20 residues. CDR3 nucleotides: TGTGCCAGCAGCTTAGCGGGGGGACTAGCGGGAGGGCAAAAAACCGGGGAGCTGTTTTTT. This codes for CASSLAGGLAGGQKTGELFF.

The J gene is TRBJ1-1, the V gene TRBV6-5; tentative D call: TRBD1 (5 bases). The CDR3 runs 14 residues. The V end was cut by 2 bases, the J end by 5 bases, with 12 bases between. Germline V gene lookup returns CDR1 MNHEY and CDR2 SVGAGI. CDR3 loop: CASSYGWDSTEAFF. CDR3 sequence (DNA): TGTGCCAGCAGTTACGGCTGGGACTCGACTGAAGCTTTCTTT.

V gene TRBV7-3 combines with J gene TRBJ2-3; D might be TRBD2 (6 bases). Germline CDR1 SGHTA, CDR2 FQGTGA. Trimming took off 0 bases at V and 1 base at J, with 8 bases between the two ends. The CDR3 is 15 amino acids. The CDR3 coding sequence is TGTGCCAGCAGCTTAACGTCTAGCGGCACAGATACGCAGTATTTT. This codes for CASSLTSSGTDTQYF.

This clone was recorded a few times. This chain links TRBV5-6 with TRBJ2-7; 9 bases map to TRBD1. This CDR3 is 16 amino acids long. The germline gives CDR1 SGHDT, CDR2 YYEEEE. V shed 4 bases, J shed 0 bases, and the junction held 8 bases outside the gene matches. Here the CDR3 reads CASSPGQGSPSYEQYF. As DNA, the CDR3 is TGTGCCAGCAGCCCTGGACAGGGGTCACCCTCCTACGAGCAGTACTTC.

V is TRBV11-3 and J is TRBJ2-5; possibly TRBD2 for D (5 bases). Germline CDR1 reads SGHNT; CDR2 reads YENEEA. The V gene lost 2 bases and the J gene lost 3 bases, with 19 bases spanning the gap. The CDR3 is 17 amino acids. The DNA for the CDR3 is TGTGCCAGCAGCTTATTAAGGGCGGGCGAAAGAAAAGAGACCCAGTACTTC. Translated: CASSLLRAGERKETQYF. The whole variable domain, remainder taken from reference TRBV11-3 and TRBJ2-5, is EAGVVQSPRYKIIEKKQPVAFWCNPISGHNTLYWYLQNLGQGPELLIRYENEEAVDDSQLPKDRFSAERLKGVDSTLKIQPAELGDSAVYLCASSLLRAGERKETQYFGPGTRLLVL.

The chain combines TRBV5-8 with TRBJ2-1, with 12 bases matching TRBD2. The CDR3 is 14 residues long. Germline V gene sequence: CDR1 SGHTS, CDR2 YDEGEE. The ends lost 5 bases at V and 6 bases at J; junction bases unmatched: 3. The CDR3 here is CASRVGLAGNEQFF. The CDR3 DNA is TGTGCCAGCAGAGTGGGACTAGCGGGCAATGAGCAGTTCTTC.

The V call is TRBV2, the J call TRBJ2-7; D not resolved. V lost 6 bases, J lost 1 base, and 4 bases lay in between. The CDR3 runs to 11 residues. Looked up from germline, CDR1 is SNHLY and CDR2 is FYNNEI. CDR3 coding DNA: TGTGCCAGCAGCCAATCCTACGAGCAGTACTTC. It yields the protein CASSQSYEQYF.

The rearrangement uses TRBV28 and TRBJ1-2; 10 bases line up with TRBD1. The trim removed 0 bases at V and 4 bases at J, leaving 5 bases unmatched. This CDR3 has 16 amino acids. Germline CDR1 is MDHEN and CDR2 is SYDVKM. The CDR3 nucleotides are TGTGCCAGCAGTTTATGGGGACAGGGGAACAGCTATGGCTACACCTTC. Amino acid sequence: CASSLWGQGNSYGYTF.

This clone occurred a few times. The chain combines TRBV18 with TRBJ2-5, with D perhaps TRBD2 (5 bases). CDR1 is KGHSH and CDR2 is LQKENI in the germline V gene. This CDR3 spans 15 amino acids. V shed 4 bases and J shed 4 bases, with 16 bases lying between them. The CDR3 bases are TGTGCCAGCTCACTAGATCCCATGGGAGTAGAGACCCAGTACTTC. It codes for CASSLDPMGVETQYF.

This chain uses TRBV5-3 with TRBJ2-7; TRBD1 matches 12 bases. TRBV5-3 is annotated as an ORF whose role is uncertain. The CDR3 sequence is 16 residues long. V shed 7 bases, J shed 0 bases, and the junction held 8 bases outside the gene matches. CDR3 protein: CARLEKGQGASYEQYF. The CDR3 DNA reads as TGTGCCAGACTCGAGAAGGGACAGGGGGCCTCCTACGAGCAGTACTTC.

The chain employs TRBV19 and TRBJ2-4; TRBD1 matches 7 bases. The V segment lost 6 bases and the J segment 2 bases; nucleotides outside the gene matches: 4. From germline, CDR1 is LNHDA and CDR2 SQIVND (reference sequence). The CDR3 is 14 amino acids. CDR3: CASRSGQPKNIQYF. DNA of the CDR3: TGTGCCAGTAGGTCGGGACAGCCCAAAAACATTCAGTACTTC.

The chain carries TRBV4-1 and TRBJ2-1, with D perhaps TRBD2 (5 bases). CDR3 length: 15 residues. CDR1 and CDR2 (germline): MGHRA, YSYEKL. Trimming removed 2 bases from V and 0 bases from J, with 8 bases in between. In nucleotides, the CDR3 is TGCGCCAGCAGCCAATGGGAGAGCTCCTACAATGAGCAGTTCTTC. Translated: CASSQWESSYNEQFF.

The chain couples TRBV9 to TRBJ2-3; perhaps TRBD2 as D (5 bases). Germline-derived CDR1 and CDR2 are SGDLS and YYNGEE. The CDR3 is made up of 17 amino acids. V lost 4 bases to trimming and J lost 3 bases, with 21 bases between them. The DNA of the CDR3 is TGTGCCAGCAGCACGAGCCCCTGGCGGGCACGAACAGATACGCAGTATTTT. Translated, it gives CASSTSPWRARTDTQYF. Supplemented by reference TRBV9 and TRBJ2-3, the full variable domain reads DSGVTQTPKHLITATGQRVTLRCSPRSGDLSVYWYQQSLDQGLQFLIQYYNGEERAKGNILERFSAQQFPDLHSELNLSSLELGDSALYFCASSTSPWRARTDTQYFGPGTRLTVL.